This entry is about one TCR beta chain. Its antigen remains unidentified. This entry belongs to a study of cytomegalovirus exposure and HLA in healthy donors. Study-wide points: In a later analysis, TCR beta V- and J-gene trimming was associated with a missense DCLRE1C variant. Earlier analysis found most TCR beta V segments productive about 87% or about 30% of the time. The records held CMV serostatus as the only immune exposure information.

It was with 60 Vbeta and 13 Jbeta primers that the PCR ran. As handled by the study authors: Per a later analysis, the number of unique TCR beta chains was about 80 million, of which 8.5 million to 11 million were shared. The data were produced by immunoSEQ multiplex PCR, yet TCRdb's version contains in-frame clones alone and is incomplete. V, J and clone size reflect that table, while D and trimming were determined from the DNA. The sample has around 210,000 clones, about three quarters seen once. In germline, CDR1 is SGHVS, CDR2 FNYEAQ. The CDR3 contains 15 residues. The J segment lost 1 base and the V segment lost 5 bases, leaving 5 bases of the junction unmatched.

The rearrangement joins TRBV7-6 to TRBJ2-7, with 10 nucleotides matching TRBD1. This TCR came from a boy aged 10-17 years in good health and CMV-seronegative. What was sequenced was PBMCs. Written as DNA, the CDR3 is TGTGCCAGCAGCCCCGGGACAGGGGTTTCCTACGAGCAGTACTTC. Its protein is CASSPGTGVSYEQYF.